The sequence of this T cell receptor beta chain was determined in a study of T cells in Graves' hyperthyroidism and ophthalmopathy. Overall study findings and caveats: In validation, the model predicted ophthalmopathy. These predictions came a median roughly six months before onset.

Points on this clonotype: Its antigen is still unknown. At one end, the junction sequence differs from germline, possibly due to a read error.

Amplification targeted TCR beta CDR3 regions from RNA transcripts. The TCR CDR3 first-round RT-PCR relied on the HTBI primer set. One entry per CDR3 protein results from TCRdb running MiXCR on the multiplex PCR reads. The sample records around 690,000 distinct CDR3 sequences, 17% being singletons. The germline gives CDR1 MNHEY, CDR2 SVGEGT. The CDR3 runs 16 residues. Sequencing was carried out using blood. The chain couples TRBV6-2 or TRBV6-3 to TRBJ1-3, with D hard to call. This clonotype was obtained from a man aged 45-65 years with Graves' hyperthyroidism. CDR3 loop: CASLPPDGLSGNTMYF. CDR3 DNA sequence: TGTGCCAGCCTTCCTCCGGACGGCCTCTCTGGAAACACCATGTATTTT.